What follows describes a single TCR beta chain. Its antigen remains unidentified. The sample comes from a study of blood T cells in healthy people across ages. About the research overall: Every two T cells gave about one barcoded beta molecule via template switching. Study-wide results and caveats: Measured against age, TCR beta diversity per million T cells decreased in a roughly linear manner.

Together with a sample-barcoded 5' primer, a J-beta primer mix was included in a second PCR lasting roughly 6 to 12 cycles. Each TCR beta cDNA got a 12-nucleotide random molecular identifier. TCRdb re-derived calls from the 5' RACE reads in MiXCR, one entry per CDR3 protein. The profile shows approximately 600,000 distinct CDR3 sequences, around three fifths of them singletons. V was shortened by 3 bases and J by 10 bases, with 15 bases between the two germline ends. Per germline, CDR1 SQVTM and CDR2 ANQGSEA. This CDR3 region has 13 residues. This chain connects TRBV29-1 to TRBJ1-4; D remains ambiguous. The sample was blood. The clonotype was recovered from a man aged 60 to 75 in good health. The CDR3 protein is CSVDGSEPGKLFF. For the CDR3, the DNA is TGCAGCGTTGACGGAAGCGAACCTGGAAAACTGTTTTTT.